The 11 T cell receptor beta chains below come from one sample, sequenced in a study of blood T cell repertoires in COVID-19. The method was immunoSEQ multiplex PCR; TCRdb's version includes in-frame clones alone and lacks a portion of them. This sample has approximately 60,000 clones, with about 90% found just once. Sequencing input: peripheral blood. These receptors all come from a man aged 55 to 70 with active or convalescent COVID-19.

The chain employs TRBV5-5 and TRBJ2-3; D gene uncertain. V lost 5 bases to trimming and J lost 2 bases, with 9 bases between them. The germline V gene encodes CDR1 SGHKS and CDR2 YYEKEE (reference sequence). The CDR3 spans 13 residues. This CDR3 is CASSLAATDTQYF. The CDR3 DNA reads TGTGCCAGCAGTCTGGCGGCCACAGATACGCAGTATTTT.

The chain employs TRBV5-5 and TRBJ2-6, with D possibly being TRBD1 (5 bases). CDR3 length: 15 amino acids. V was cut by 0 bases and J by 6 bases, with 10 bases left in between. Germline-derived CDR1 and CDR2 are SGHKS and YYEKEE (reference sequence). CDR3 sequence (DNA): TGTGCCAGCAGCTTGGGACAGACCGAGGCCAACGTCCTGACTTTC. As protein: CASSLGQTEANVLTF.

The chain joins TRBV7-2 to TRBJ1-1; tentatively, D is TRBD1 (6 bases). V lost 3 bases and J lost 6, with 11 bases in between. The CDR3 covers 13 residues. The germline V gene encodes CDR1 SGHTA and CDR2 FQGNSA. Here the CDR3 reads CASSFPGVAEAFF. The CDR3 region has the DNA TGTGCCAGCAGCTTCCCAGGGGTCGCTGAAGCTTTCTTT.

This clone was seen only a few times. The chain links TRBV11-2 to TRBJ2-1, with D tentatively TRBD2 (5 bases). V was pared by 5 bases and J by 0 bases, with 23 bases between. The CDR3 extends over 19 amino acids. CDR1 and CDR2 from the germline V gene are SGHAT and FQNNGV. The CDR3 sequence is CASSVRLRTGSSSYNEQFF. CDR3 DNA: TGTGCCAGCAGCGTCCGATTGAGGACTGGAAGTTCCTCCTACAATGAGCAGTTCTTC.

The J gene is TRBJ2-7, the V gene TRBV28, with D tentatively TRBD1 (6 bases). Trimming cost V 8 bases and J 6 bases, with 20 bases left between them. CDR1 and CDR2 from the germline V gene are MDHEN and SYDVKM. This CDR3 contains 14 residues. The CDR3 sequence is CASRPTGSSPEQYF. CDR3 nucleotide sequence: TGTGCCAGCCGGCCTACAGGGTCTTCCCCCGAGCAGTACTTC.

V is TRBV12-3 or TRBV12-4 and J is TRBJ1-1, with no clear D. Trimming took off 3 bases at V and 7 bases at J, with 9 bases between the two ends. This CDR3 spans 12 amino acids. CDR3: CASSLSTVEAFF. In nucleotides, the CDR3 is TGTGCCAGCAGTTTGAGTACAGTTGAAGCTTTCTTT.

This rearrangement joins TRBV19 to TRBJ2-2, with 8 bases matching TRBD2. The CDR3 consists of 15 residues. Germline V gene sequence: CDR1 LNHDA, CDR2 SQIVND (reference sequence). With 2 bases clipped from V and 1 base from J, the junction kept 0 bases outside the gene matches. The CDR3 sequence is CASSILAGNTGELFF. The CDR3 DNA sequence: TGTGCCAGTAGTATACTAGCGGGGAACACCGGGGAGCTGTTTTTT.

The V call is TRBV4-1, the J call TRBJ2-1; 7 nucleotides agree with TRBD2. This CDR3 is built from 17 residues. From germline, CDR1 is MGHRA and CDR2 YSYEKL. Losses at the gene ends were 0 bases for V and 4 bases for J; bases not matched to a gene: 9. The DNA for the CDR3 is TGCGCCAGCAGCCAAGAGGGTGGCGGGAGAGGGTACAATGAGCAGTTCTTC. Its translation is CASSQEGGGRGYNEQFF.

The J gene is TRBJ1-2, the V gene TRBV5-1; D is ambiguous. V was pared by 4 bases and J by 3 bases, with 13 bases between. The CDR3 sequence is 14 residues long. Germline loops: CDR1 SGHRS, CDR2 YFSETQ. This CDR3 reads CASSPFIQDYGYTF. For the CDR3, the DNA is TGCGCCAGCAGCCCCTTTATCCAGGACTATGGCTACACCTTC.

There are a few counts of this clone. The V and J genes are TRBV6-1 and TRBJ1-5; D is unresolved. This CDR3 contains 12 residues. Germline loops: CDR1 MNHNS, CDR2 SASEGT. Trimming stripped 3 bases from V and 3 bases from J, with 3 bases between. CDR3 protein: CASSDINQPQHF. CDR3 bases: TGTGCCAGCAGTGACATCAATCAGCCCCAGCATTTT.

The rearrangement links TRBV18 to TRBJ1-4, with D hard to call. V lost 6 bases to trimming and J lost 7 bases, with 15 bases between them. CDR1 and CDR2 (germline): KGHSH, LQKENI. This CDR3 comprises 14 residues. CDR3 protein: CASSPLGESEKLFF. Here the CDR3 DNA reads TGTGCCAGCTCCCCGCTCGGGGAGAGTGAAAAACTGTTTTTT. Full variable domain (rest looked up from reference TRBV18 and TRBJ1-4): NAGVMQNPRHLVRRRGQEARLRCSPMKGHSHVYWYRQLPEEGLKFMVYLQKENIIDESGMPKERFSAEFPKEGPSILRIQQVVRGDSAAYFCASSPLGESEKLFFGSGTQLSVL.